Below, 30 T cell receptor beta chains from the same sample are listed, as sequenced in a study of shared clonotypes between healthy human individuals. The assay was immunoSEQ multiplex PCR, and TCRdb's table has in-frame clones only and misses some. The top ten hold approximately 12% of the sample, which has under 600,000 clones, roughly 85% seen once. Sample: PBMCs. These receptors all come from a woman in her 40s in good health. Some clones in this sample may be carry-over from other donors' samples.

As concerns this clone: A junction boundary mismatches the germline segment, possibly from a read error. The J gene is TRBJ2-2, the V gene TRBV11-3; the match to TRBD2 covers 11 bases. The length of the CDR3 is 15 residues. Germline CDR1 is SGHNT and CDR2 is YENEEA. The CDR3 DNA follows: TGTGCCAGCAGTTTAGCGGGAGGGCCCGGCGGGGAGCTGTTTTTT. Encoded protein: CASSLAGGPGGELFF.

This clone was counted at least ten times. The sample has other DNA sequences that encode this CDR3 too. The CDR3 spells CASSSLTGGTGELFF. The CDR3 nucleotides read TGTGCCAGCAGCTCATTAACAGGGGGCACCGGGGAGCTGTTTTTT. The chain uses TRBV7-8 and TRBJ2-2, with TRBD1 matching 8 bases. The CDR3 runs 15 residues. CDR1 and CDR2 (germline): SGHVS, FQNEAQ. The J segment lost 4 bases and the V segment lost 4 bases, leaving 5 bases of the junction unmatched. Complete variable domain (other parts from reference TRBV7-8 and TRBJ2-2): GAGVSQSPRYKVAKRGQDVALRCDPISGHVSLFWYQQALGQGPEFLTYFQNEAQLDKSGLPSDRFFAERPEGSVSTLKIQRTQQEDSAVYLCASSSLTGGTGELFFGEGSRLTVL.

This clone was picked up one time. The chain has TRBV19 and TRBJ1-1; 7 nucleotides match TRBD1. Trimming cost V 5 bases and J 0 bases; bases outside gene matches: 15. This CDR3 is built from 18 residues. CDR1 is LNHDA and CDR2 is SQIVND in the germline V gene (reference sequence). Here the CDR3 DNA reads TGTGCCAGTAGTGTCGTAGTGTACAGGGGCTGGATGAACACTGAAGCTTTCTTT. As protein: CASSVVVYRGWMNTEAFF.

V and J are TRBV19 and TRBJ2-7, with D hard to call. The V end lost 4 bases, the J end lost 3 bases, and 16 bases lay between the germline ends. The CDR3 runs 15 residues. CDR1 LNHDA and CDR2 SQIVND come from the germline V gene (reference sequence). CDR3 in DNA: TGTGCCAGTAGTAAAAACTCAGGCCCTAGCTACGAGCAGTACTTC. Translating it yields CASSKNSGPSYEQYF.

The rearrangement links TRBV7-2 to TRBJ2-7; 9 bases are a match to TRBD2. This CDR3 is built from 15 residues. Germline loops: CDR1 SGHTA, CDR2 FQGNSA. The V and J ends lost 1 base and 2 bases, in that order; junction bases with no gene match: 3. The CDR3: CASSLVSGGAYEQYF. The CDR3 DNA sequence: TGTGCCAGCAGCTTAGTTAGCGGGGGAGCCTACGAGCAGTACTTC.

The chain couples TRBV7-2 to TRBJ2-3; 9 nucleotides align to TRBD2. This CDR3 has 14 residues. The germline CDR1 and CDR2 sequences are SGHTA and FQGNSA. Trimming removed 3 bases from V and 4 bases from J; junction bases left unmatched: 2. The CDR3 DNA reads TGTGCCAGCAGCTTTAGCGGGAGTTCAGATACGCAGTATTTT. The encoded protein is CASSFSGSSDTQYF.

The chain recombines TRBV6-6 with TRBJ1-3; perhaps TRBD1 as D (6 bases). Germline assignment: CDR1 MNHNY and CDR2 SVGAGI (reference sequence). The CDR3 spans 15 residues. With 6 bases removed from V and 0 bases from J, the gap between germline ends came to 12 bases. CDR3 region: CASSRQDSSGNTIYF. In nucleotides, the CDR3 is TGTGCCAGCAGCCGACAGGACAGCTCTGGAAACACCATATATTTT.

This chain connects TRBV7-3 to TRBJ2-1; no clear D gene. Germline-derived CDR1 and CDR2 are SGHTA and FQGTGA. Trimming pared 0 bases from V and 5 bases from J, leaving 8 bases between. This CDR3 is built from 14 residues. CDR3 bases: TGTGCCAGCAGCTTAACGAGGTCGAACAATGAGCAGTTCTTC. It translates to CASSLTRSNNEQFF.

The rearrangement joins TRBV28 to TRBJ2-7; 10 nucleotides line up with TRBD1. The ends lost 5 bases at V and 3 bases at J; junction bases unmatched: 4. Germline CDR1 MDHEN, CDR2 SYDVKM. The CDR3 contains 14 residues. The CDR3 sequence: CASSPGTGVYEQYF. Here the CDR3 DNA reads TGTGCCAGCAGTCCCGGGACAGGGGTCTACGAGCAGTACTTC.

CDR3 protein: CASTDPGTGYTDTQYF. The CDR3 bases are TGTGCCAGCACTGACCCCGGGACAGGATACACAGATACGCAGTATTTT. The chain has TRBV6-1 and TRBJ2-3; 8 bases fit TRBD1. The CDR3 is 16 residues long. V shed 7 bases and J 2 bases; nucleotides not matched to a gene: 11. Germline values: CDR1 MNHNS, CDR2 SASEGT.

V usage is TRBV19 and J usage is TRBJ2-7; TRBD1 matches at 10 bases. The trim removed 4 bases at V and 4 bases at J, leaving 7 bases unmatched. The CDR3 is 15 amino acids. Germline CDR1 LNHDA, CDR2 SQIVND (reference sequence). The CDR3 reads CASSNPGQGFYEQYF. CDR3 DNA sequence: TGTGCCAGTAGTAACCCGGGACAGGGGTTTTACGAGCAGTACTTC. The complete variable domain, with remaining parts taken from reference TRBV19 and TRBJ2-7, reads DGGITQSPKYLFRKEGQNVTLSCEQNLNHDAMYWYRQDPGQGLRLIYYSQIVNDFQKGDIAEGYSVSREKKESFPLTVTSAQKNPTAFYLCASSNPGQGFYEQYFGPGTRLTVT.

CDR3 nucleotides: TGTGCCAGCAGTTCCAACAGGATTTCGGGCGAGCAGTACTTC. It yields the protein CASSSNRISGEQYF. The chain recombines TRBV25-1 with TRBJ2-7; D possibly corresponds to TRBD1 (5 bases). V lost 5 bases, J lost 6 bases, and 17 bases lay in between. This CDR3 spans 14 amino acids. The V gene's germline CDR1 is MGHDK and CDR2 SYGVNS.

This clone was found many times. The chain uses TRBV19 and TRBJ2-2; D uncertain. The CDR3 extends over 15 amino acids. Looked up from germline, CDR1 is LNHDA and CDR2 is SQIVND (reference sequence). V shed 2 bases and J shed 2 bases, with 9 bases lying between them. DNA of the CDR3: TGTGCCAGTAGTATACTGCCGGATAACACCGGGGAGCTGTTTTTT. This gives the protein CASSILPDNTGELFF. Variable domain in full (rest from reference TRBV19 and TRBJ2-2): DGGITQSPKYLFRKEGQNVTLSCEQNLNHDAMYWYRQDPGQGLRLIYYSQIVNDFQKGDIAEGYSVSREKKESFPLTVTSAQKNPTAFYLCASSILPDNTGELFFGEGSRLTVL.

V is TRBV2 and J is TRBJ2-3; D ambiguous. CDR3 length equals 15 residues. Germline V lookup: CDR1 SNHLY, CDR2 FYNNEI. Trimming left V 0 bases short and J 2 bases short, with 9 bases between. CDR3 sequence (DNA): TGTGCCAGCAGTGAAGCTGAAGGCGTCACAGATACGCAGTATTTT. Protein sequence: CASSEAEGVTDTQYF. The variable domain in full, with the rest retrieved from reference TRBV2 and TRBJ2-3, is EPEVTQTPSHQVTQMGQEVILRCVPISNHLYFYWYRQILGQKVEFLVSFYNNEISEKSEIFDDQFSVERPDGSNFTLKIRSTKLEDSAMYFCASSEAEGVTDTQYFGPGTRLTVL.

This chain connects TRBV10-3 to TRBJ1-1; D unclear. The CDR3 consists of 13 residues. The ends were cut back, 2 bases at V and 4 bases at J, with 8 bases in the middle. The V gene's germline CDR1 is ENHRY and CDR2 SYGVKD. The CDR3 nucleotides are TGTGCCATCAGTGAGGGCTACGGCACTGAAGCTTTCTTT. Translating it yields CAISEGYGTEAFF.

The rearrangement joins TRBV6-1 to TRBJ2-6, with unresolved D. The CDR3 spans 13 residues. Germline CDR1 and CDR2: MNHNS and SASEGT. Trimming cost V 7 bases and J 2 bases, with 6 bases left between them. CDR3 sequence reads: CASNAPGANVLTF. The CDR3 bases are TGTGCCAGCAACGCTCCTGGGGCCAACGTCCTGACTTTC.

The table lists this clone with a count of one. The chain has TRBV29-1 and TRBJ1-2; no definite D call. The germline CDR1 and CDR2 sequences are SQVTM and ANQGSEA. The CDR3 has 12 residues. V was trimmed by 5 bases and J by 3 bases, leaving 10 bases between them. In DNA, the CDR3 is TGCAGCGTTTTGGGCACCGACTATGGCTACACCTTC. It encodes CSVLGTDYGYTF.

The J gene is TRBJ1-5, the V gene TRBV2, with unresolved D. CDR3 size: 14 residues. The V gene's germline CDR1 is SNHLY and CDR2 FYNNEI. V dropped 8 bases and J dropped 4 bases, with 15 bases sitting between them. The CDR3 spells CASAWTFLNQPQHF. The CDR3 nucleotides are TGTGCCAGCGCCTGGACTTTTCTAAATCAGCCCCAGCATTTT.

The V gene is TRBV7-2, the J gene TRBJ2-5; D is uncertain. The J call is uncertain, as TRBJ2-7 better fits the DNA end. Germline CDR1 SGHTA, CDR2 FQGNSA. This CDR3 region has 14 residues. CDR3 sequence: CASSRPFLGYEQYF. CDR3 nucleotide sequence: TGTGCCAGCAGCCGCCCTTTTTTGGGGTACGAGCAGTACTTC.

The table lists this clone with a count of one. The gene calls are TRBV7-3 and TRBJ2-1, with D uncertain. Germline values: CDR1 SGHTA, CDR2 FQGTGA. This CDR3 is built from 14 residues. V was pared by 2 bases and J by 5 bases, with 10 bases between. The chain's CDR3 is CASSLSGRNNEQFF. The CDR3 region has the DNA TGTGCCAGCAGCTTATCGGGCCGGAACAATGAGCAGTTCTTC.

The rearrangement uses TRBV19 and TRBJ2-2; possibly TRBD2 for D (6 bases). The germline CDR1 and CDR2 sequences are LNHDA and SQIVND (reference sequence). V lost 4 bases and J 0 bases, leaving 6 bases between the germline ends. The length of the CDR3 is 14 residues. This chain's CDR3 is CASSTGANTGELFF. The DNA of the CDR3 is TGTGCCAGTAGTACGGGAGCGAACACCGGGGAGCTGTTTTTT. The variable domain in full, with the rest retrieved from reference TRBV19 and TRBJ2-2, is DGGITQSPKYLFRKEGQNVTLSCEQNLNHDAMYWYRQDPGQGLRLIYYSQIVNDFQKGDIAEGYSVSREKKESFPLTVTSAQKNPTAFYLCASSTGANTGELFFGEGSRLTVL.

This clone was observed once. The V gene is TRBV5-7, the J gene TRBJ2-7; 8 bases line up with TRBD2. TRBV5-7 carries the ORF label, with uncertain function. The junction had 9 bases not matched to a gene; V was cut back by 7 bases and J by 3 bases. The length of the CDR3 is 14 residues. The CDR3 bases are TGTGCCAGCGGTCGGGGGGGAAGAAGCTACGAGCAGTACTTC. Its protein product is CASGRGGRSYEQYF.

This sequence joins TRBV9 and TRBJ1-1; the D gene is possibly TRBD1 (6 bases). Germline V gene sequence: CDR1 SGDLS, CDR2 YYNGEE. The CDR3 totals 15 residues. With 0 bases removed from V and 4 bases from J, the gap between germline ends came to 13 bases. The DNA of the CDR3 is TGTGCCAGCAGCGTAGATGGGAAAGGGGGCACTGAAGCTTTCTTT. It is translated as CASSVDGKGGTEAFF.

With respect to this clone: The sample carries other DNA sequences with the same CDR3. V and J are TRBV5-1 and TRBJ2-1, with 8 bases lining up with TRBD2. J gave up 2 bases and V 2 bases, and 0 bases lay outside the gene matches. CDR3 length: 14 residues. The germline CDR1 and CDR2 sequences are SGHRS and YFSETQ. CDR3 in DNA: TGCGCCAGCAGCTTTAGCGGGGCCTACAATGAGCAGTTCTTC. It specifies CASSFSGAYNEQFF.

This chain connects TRBV19 to TRBJ2-1, with D possibly being TRBD1 (6 bases). The V and J ends lost 6 bases and 10 bases respectively, with 13 bases between them. Germline CDR1 and CDR2: LNHDA and SQIVND (reference sequence). The CDR3 totals 12 residues. CDR3 amino acids: CASRGQGTEQFF. DNA for the CDR3: TGTGCCAGTAGGGGACAAGGGACGGAGCAGTTCTTC.

The V call is TRBV7-8, the J call TRBJ2-1; 14 bases match TRBD2. CDR1 is SGHVS, CDR2 FQNEAQ, per germline. The junction had 13 bases not matched to a gene; V was cut back by 2 bases and J by 13 bases. The CDR3 has 17 residues. CDR3 loop: CASSLPWTSGRPRGQFF. CDR3 sequence (DNA): TGTGCCAGCAGCTTACCCTGGACTAGCGGGAGGCCCCGGGGACAGTTCTTC.

This chain uses TRBV5-1 with TRBJ1-1, with a weak D call TRBD1 (5 bases). The CDR3 is 14 amino acids. CDR1 and CDR2 from the germline V gene are SGHRS and YFSETQ. V lost 0 bases, J lost 4 bases, and 10 bases lay in between. CDR3 amino acids: CASSLVGGPTEAFF. The CDR3 nucleotides are TGCGCCAGCAGCTTGGTGGGGGGACCCACTGAAGCTTTCTTT.

The genes are TRBV5-1 and TRBJ2-7; D unresolved. Germline CDR1 and CDR2: SGHRS and YFSETQ. The CDR3 sequence is 15 residues long. V lost 4 bases to trimming and J lost 2 bases, with 16 bases between them. The CDR3 spells CASSVTGNGPYEQYF. The CDR3 nucleotides are TGCGCCAGCAGCGTAACCGGCAATGGGCCCTACGAGCAGTACTTC.

This clone was seen a handful of times. This chain links TRBV15 with TRBJ2-2; D not certain. CDR1 is LNHNV, CDR2 YYDKDF, per germline (reference sequence). Trimming removed 0 bases from V and 7 bases from J, with 12 bases in between. CDR3 length equals 15 residues. For the CDR3, the DNA is TGTGCCACCAGCAGAGACCGGCACGGCGTCGGGGAGCTGTTTTTT. Translation: CATSRDRHGVGELFF.

The chain uses TRBV28 and TRBJ1-2; TRBD1 might be the D (6 bases). Trimming cost V 6 bases and J 4 bases, with 21 bases left between them. Germline V lookup: CDR1 MDHEN, CDR2 SYDVKM. The CDR3 is made up of 16 amino acids. The chain's CDR3 is CASSLIGGLFSYGYTF. The CDR3, as DNA: TGTGCCAGCAGCCTCATTGGGGGGCTTTTTAGCTATGGCTACACCTTC.